Following are 28 T cell receptor beta chains from one sample sequenced in a study of tumor and adjacent non-tumor tissue in lung cancer (dated by TCRdb to 2016 to 2019). Library construction relied on multiplex PCR. TCRdb records Illumina HiSeq 2500 as the sequencer. TCRbeta libraries were built by three rounds of nested PCR using primers (Table S4), following protocols modified from ARM-PCR. The public reads were run again by TCRdb, first through fastp at Q25 and then through MiXCR, and only productive beta chains were kept. Each CDR3 protein appears once, grouped with its most common genes and DNA. This sample lists fewer than 150,000 distinct CDR3 sequences; around 61% were detected once. The top ten clones comprise about 18% of the sample. RNA was extracted from bulk unsorted tissue and checked for quality with a NanoDrop ND-1000 and an Agilent 2100. Sample: lung tumor tissue. The receptors were sampled from a man aged 55 to 70 with small cell lung cancer.

This clonotype was detected once. The CDR3 end shows no conserved phenylalanine or tryptophan, and so a read error is likely. The rearrangement links TRBV4-2 to TRBJ2-1, with D perhaps assigned TRBD1 or TRBD2 (6 bases each). The germline CDR1 and CDR2 sequences are LGHNA and YNFKEQ. The CDR3 totals 16 residues. The CDR3 region has the DNA TGTACCAGCCAAGTTAACGGGGGCTTCTCCTACAATGAGCAGTTCCTC. It is translated as CTSQVNGGFSYNEQFL.

Comment on this clonotype: Lacking the conserved final phenylalanine or tryptophan, this CDR3 likely reflects a read error. The V call is TRBV20-1, the J call TRBJ2-5; 10 bases match TRBD2. Germline V gene lookup returns CDR1 DFQATT and CDR2 SNEGSKA (reference sequence). Losses at the gene ends were 6 bases for V and 9 bases for J; bases not matched to a gene: 22. CDR3 size: 17 residues. In DNA form, the CDR3 reads TGCAGTGCCGCCGGCGGGTCTAGCGGGAGTATTGCGGAGGCCCAGTACTTA. Amino acid sequence: CSAAGGSSGSIAEAQYL.

This clonotype was seen just once. This sequence may be a read error, since a much larger clone differs from it by one base. The chain combines TRBV5-5 with TRBJ2-3; possibly TRBD1 for D (6 bases). The V gene's germline CDR1 is SGHKS and CDR2 YYEKEE (reference sequence). The CDR3 runs 14 residues. Trimming cost V 4 bases and J 4 bases, with 13 bases left between them. This CDR3 reads CASSTRGRADTQYF. The CDR3 nucleotides read TGTGCCAGCAGCACCAGGGGAAGGGCAGATACGCAGTATTTT.

For this clonotype: This could be a read error, since a much larger clone is one nucleotide away. The V gene is TRBV6-5, the J gene TRBJ2-7, with D unresolved. Germline V gene data show CDR1 as MNHEY and CDR2 as SVGAGI. This CDR3 region has 15 residues. Trimming pared 5 bases from V and 1 base from J, leaving 15 bases between. The CDR3 protein is CASSPTGGRSYEQYV. CDR3 sequence (DNA): TGTGCCAGCAGTCCGACTGGCGGACGTTCCTACGAGCAGTACGTC.

The genes are TRBV21-1 and TRBJ2-3; no check of the table's D call, TRBD2, against the DNA was made. TRBV21-1 is described as a pseudogene. The CDR3 has 16 amino acids. CDR3 protein: CASSKWAGWGTDTQYF. CDR3 nucleotides: TGTGCCAGCAGCAAATGGGCGGGATGGGGTACAGATACGCAGTATTTT.

The chain is built from TRBV6-2 or TRBV6-3 and TRBJ2-1; TRBD2 matches 9 bases. V dropped 4 bases and J dropped 11; count of bases not matched to a gene: 3. This CDR3 spans 12 amino acids. The V gene's germline CDR1 is MNHEY and CDR2 SVGEGT. The CDR3 protein is CASSLSGRQQFF. The CDR3 DNA sequence: TGTGCCAGCAGTTTAAGCGGGAGGCAGCAGTTCTTC.

About this clonotype itself: A much more abundant neighbour one base away suggests this may be a read error. This chain joins TRBV5-6 and TRBJ2-1, with TRBD1 identical over 9 bases. The CDR3 consists of 14 residues. CDR1 is SGHDT and CDR2 is YYEEEE in the germline V gene. In DNA form, the CDR3 reads TGTGTCAGCACGGCGGGACAGGGAATAAATGAGCAGTTCTTC. This sequence encodes CVSTAGQGINEQFF.

This clonotype was recorded only once. This chain joins TRBV4-2 and TRBJ2-7; TRBD2 matches 9 bases. CDR3 size: 14 residues. Germline assignment: CDR1 LGHNA and CDR2 YNFKEQ. Germline trimming cut 7 bases from V and 5 bases from J; bases unmatched to any gene: 9. This chain's CDR3 is CASNHSGSRNEQYF. CDR3 DNA sequence: TGTGCCAGCAACCATAGCGGGAGTAGAAACGAGCAGTACTTC.

This clonotype has a count of ten or more. The rearrangement joins TRBV6-5 to TRBJ1-5, with 8 nucleotides matching TRBD1. After removal of 5 bases from V and 5 bases from J, the junction contained 8 bases not matched to a gene. Germline CDR1 is MNHEY and CDR2 is SVGAGI. The CDR3 is made up of 15 amino acids. The DNA of the CDR3 is TGTGCCAGCAGTCGGACAGGGAGGGACCATCAGCCCCAGCATTTT. Protein product: CASSRTGRDHQPQHF.

The sample holds many counts of this clonotype. V usage is TRBV20-1 and J usage is TRBJ1-5; perhaps TRBD1 as D (5 bases). V was trimmed by 6 bases and J by 6 bases, leaving 18 bases between them. CDR3 length: 14 residues. Germline V gene sequence: CDR1 DFQATT, CDR2 SNEGSKA (reference sequence). The CDR3 DNA reads TGCAGTGCAGGGTCGGCGGGGGTTGGTCAGCCCCAGCATTTT. It translates to CSAGSAGVGQPQHF.

Details on this clonotype: An end of the junction does not agree with germline; a read error may underlie this. V is TRBV20-1 and J is TRBJ2-5; D unclear. The V gene's germline CDR1 is DFQATT and CDR2 SNEGSKA (reference sequence). The CDR3 totals 14 residues. The CDR3 sequence: CNGRRVADQETQYF. CDR3 nucleotide sequence: TGCAATGGCCGACGGGTAGCCGATCAAGAGACCCAGTACTTT.

Here the CDR3 DNA reads TGCAGCGTTGAAGAATCTTGTTCTAATACGCAGTATTTT. Translation gives CSVEESCSNTQYF. The V gene is TRBV29-1, the J gene TRBJ2-3; D not certain. Germline CDR1 reads SQVTM; CDR2 reads ANQGSEA. The germline V and J ends were trimmed by 0 bases and 7 bases, with 11 bases remaining between them. The CDR3 loop spans 13 amino acids.

A word on this clonotype: No conserved phenylalanine or tryptophan is present at the end of the CDR3, so a read error is the likely explanation. The chain is built from TRBV5-6 and TRBJ2-7; possible D gene TRBD1, 7 bases. Trimming removed 8 bases at V and 2 bases at J, with 23 bases between. There are 16 residues in the CDR3. The V gene's germline CDR1 is SGHDT and CDR2 YYEEEE. The CDR3: CASSRGVWALTYEQYL. Written as DNA, the CDR3 is TGTGCCAGTAGCAGGGGGGTATGGGCCCTAACCTACGAGCAGTACTTA.

To note about this clonotype: The conserved phenylalanine or tryptophan is not found at the CDR3 terminus, so this likely reflects a read error. The chain combines TRBV12-3 or TRBV12-4 with TRBJ2-1, with TRBD2 matching 10 bases. CDR3 length: 17 amino acids. V was clipped by 5 bases and J by 4 bases; unmatched bases: 11. CDR3 loop: CASSIYSGLARYNEQFL. CDR3 coding DNA: TGTGCCAGCAGTATTTACTCGGGACTAGCGAGATACAATGAGCAGTTCTTA.

Concerning this clonotype: A clone one base away is much larger, so this may be a read error. V is TRBV6-1 and J is TRBJ2-1; D is ambiguous. The CDR3 covers 16 residues. Germline V gene lookup returns CDR1 MNHNS and CDR2 SASEGT. The CDR3 reads CASSESELSSYNEQLF. The CDR3 DNA follows: TGTGCCAGCAGTGAATCAGAACTGAGCTCCTACAATGAGCAGCTCTTC.

About this clonotype: A much larger clone lies a single base off, so this may be a read error. The rearrangement links TRBV28 to TRBJ1-1, with D unresolved. This CDR3 comprises 12 residues. Germline CDR1 is MDHEN and CDR2 is SYDVKM. V dropped 10 bases and J dropped 0 bases, with 9 bases sitting between them. CDR3 DNA sequence: TGTGCCACCAGGATTTTGAACACTGAAGCTTTCTTT. Residues: CATRILNTEAFF.

The rearrangement uses TRBV29-1 and TRBJ1-2; TRBD1 aligns across 8 bases. This CDR3 is 12 amino acids long. Per germline, CDR1 SQVTM and CDR2 ANQGSEA. DNA for the CDR3: TGCAGAGTCACCGACAGGGGCTATGGCTACACCTTC. Translation: CRVTDRGYGYTF.

The chain carries TRBV12-3 or TRBV12-4 and TRBJ2-7; perhaps TRBD1 as D (6 bases). V was clipped by 4 bases and J by 6 bases, with 13 bases between them. The CDR3 contains 13 residues. CDR3 residues: CASSSSRGTEQYF. CDR3 nucleotide sequence: TGTGCCAGCAGTTCTAGCAGGGGCACCGAGCAGTACTTC.

This clonotype was counted many times. The rearrangement uses TRBV4-2 and TRBJ2-1; 11 bases match TRBD2. CDR1 and CDR2 from the germline V gene are LGHNA and YNFKEQ. This CDR3 region has 16 residues. The V gene end was trimmed by 0 bases and the J gene end by 7 bases; junction bases not matched to a gene: 5. CDR3 sequence (DNA): TGTGCCAGCAGCCAAGAGGGACTAGCGGCAAGAAATGAGCAGTTCTTC. Translated, it gives CASSQEGLAARNEQFF.

Comments on this clonotype: The junction and the germline gene differ at one end; a read error may be behind it. The chain recombines TRBV20-1 with TRBJ2-1; D remains ambiguous. Per germline, CDR1 DFQATT and CDR2 SNEGSKA (reference sequence). The length of the CDR3 is 16 residues. The CDR3 spells CSASSPTRRSYYEQFF. CDR3 in DNA: TGCAGTGCTAGCTCTCCCACGCGGCGCTCCTACTATGAGCAGTTCTTC.

This chain connects TRBV20-1 to TRBJ2-1, with 10 bases that match TRBD2. The CDR3 spans 17 residues. V shed 3 bases, J shed 7 bases, and the junction held 15 bases outside the gene matches. Per the germline V gene, CDR1 is DFQATT and CDR2 is SNEGSKA (reference sequence). The CDR3, as DNA: TGCAGTGCTAGGACCCCAAAAGCGGGAGGGCCTCATAATGAGCAGTTCTTC. It translates to CSARTPKAGGPHNEQFF.

The V call is TRBV5-6, the J call TRBJ2-7, with a tentative D call TRBD1 (6 bases). Germline assignment: CDR1 SGHDT and CDR2 YYEEEE. This CDR3 has 15 residues. V was cut by 6 bases and J by 2 bases, with 18 bases left in between. As DNA, the CDR3 is TGTGCCAGCACCGGACAGCAACTCTACGCCTACGAGCAGTACTTC. It encodes CASTGQQLYAYEQYF.

This clonotype was recorded a few times. The V and J genes are TRBV5-4 and TRBJ1-6; D gene uncertain. Germline V lookup: CDR1 SGHNT, CDR2 YYREEE (reference sequence). V lost 4 bases and J 7 bases, leaving 6 bases between the germline ends. The CDR3 runs 12 residues. CDR3 nucleotide sequence: TGTGCCAGCAGCCTCTACAATTCACCCCTCCACTTT. This codes for CASSLYNSPLHF.

With respect to this clonotype: Relative to the germline gene, one junction end is altered; a read error may explain this. The chain is built from TRBV11-1 and TRBJ2-6, with D perhaps TRBD1 (6 bases). The length of the CDR3 is 18 residues. From germline, CDR1 is SGHAT and CDR2 FQDESV (reference sequence). CDR3 residues: CVSSLPGHGFSWANVLTF. The CDR3 DNA reads TGTGTCAGCAGCCTCCCGGGACATGGATTTTCCTGGGCCAACGTCCTGACTTTC.

With regard to this clonotype: This may stem from a read error, because a much larger clone lies one nucleotide away. The DNA is left out, because the CDR3 cannot be placed on it with certainty; the CDR3 is given as TCRdb lists it. V usage is TRBV29-1 and J usage is TRBJ2-1; the table's TRBD1 call for D was not verified on the DNA. Including both end residues, the CDR3 is 14 amino acids long. Germline CDR1 is SQVTM and CDR2 is ANQGSEA. The CDR3 spells CSVVAGGSFNEQSF.

This clonotype was seen at least ten times. The V call is TRBV29-1, the J call TRBJ2-7, with D unresolved. Germline assignment: CDR1 SQVTM and CDR2 ANQGSEA. The CDR3 totals 12 residues. Trimming left V 6 bases short and J 0 bases short, with 9 bases between. DNA of the CDR3: TGCAGCGTCGAGACTGACTCCTACGAGCAGTACTTC. It encodes CSVETDSYEQYF.

With regard to this clonotype: A junction end diverges from the germline sequence, so it may reflect a read error. The J gene is TRBJ1-6, the V gene TRBV11-2; D possibly corresponds to TRBD1 (5 bases). CDR1 and CDR2 from the germline V gene are SGHAT and FQNNGV. The CDR3 has 15 residues. This CDR3 reads CASSLETGHNSPLHF. The CDR3 DNA sequence: TGTGCCAGCAGCTTAGAAACAGGACACAATTCGCCCCTCCACTTT.

This clonotype has ten or more counts. The rearrangement links TRBV28 to TRBJ1-2, with 7 bases fitting TRBD1. Trimming removed 2 bases from V and 8 bases from J; junction bases left unmatched: 5. The CDR3 is 13 residues long. Germline V gives CDR1 MDHEN, CDR2 SYDVKM. The chain's CDR3 is CASSLLTGDGYTF. The DNA for the CDR3 is TGTGCCAGCAGTTTACTTACAGGGGACGGCTACACCTTC.